The 6 T cell receptor beta chains presented below share a single source sample, sequenced in a study of blood T cell repertoires in COVID-19. Profiling relied on immunoSEQ multiplex PCR, and the TCRdb table lists in-frame clones only, not all of them. The sample shows 130,000 to 150,000 clones, approximately 85% of them seen only once. The sequenced sample consisted of peripheral blood. The origin of the receptors is a human donor with acute or convalescent COVID-19. The donor label of this sample is uncertain.

The chain uses TRBV4-3 and TRBJ2-5; 11 nucleotides agree with TRBD2. Per germline, CDR1 LGHNA and CDR2 YSLEER. This CDR3 contains 15 residues. V lost 1 base and J lost 2; bases outside the gene matches: 0. CDR3 DNA: TGCGCCAGCAGCCAAGGGACTAGCGGGCAAGAGACCCAGTACTTC. Amino acid sequence: CASSQGTSGQETQYF.

V is TRBV28 and J is TRBJ2-7, with 8 bases fitting TRBD1. The CDR3 is 13 amino acids. V trimming: 7 bases; J trimming: 3 bases; junction bases outside the gene matches: 5. Per the germline V gene, CDR1 is MDHEN and CDR2 is SYDVKM. The CDR3 here is CASTGTGSYEQYF. The CDR3, as DNA: TGTGCCAGCACGGGGACAGGAAGCTACGAGCAGTACTTC.

The chain employs TRBV6-2 or TRBV6-3 and TRBJ2-1; TRBD2 is a possible D gene (6 bases). The V gene's germline CDR1 is MNHEY and CDR2 SVGEGT. CDR3 length: 17 residues. V was clipped by 0 bases and J by 9 bases, with 21 bases between them. The CDR3 here is CASSYSSARGYRGEQFF. Written as DNA, the CDR3 is TGTGCCAGCAGTTACTCCTCAGCGCGGGGCTACCGAGGTGAGCAGTTCTTC.

This chain joins TRBV10-3 and TRBJ1-4, with 9 bases that match TRBD1. J was trimmed by 7 bases and V by 3 bases; bases with no gene match: 3. CDR1 is ENHRY and CDR2 is SYGVKD in the germline V gene. CDR3 length: 14 amino acids. The DNA of the CDR3 is TGTGCCATCAGTGAACGACAGGGGGGTGAAAAACTGTTTTTT. Translating gives CAISERQGGEKLFF.

V usage is TRBV6-6 and J usage is TRBJ1-2; 9 bases agree with TRBD1. This CDR3 is 13 amino acids long. Germline V lookup: CDR1 MNHNY, CDR2 SVGAGI (reference sequence). V lost 6 bases to trimming and J lost 6 bases; unmatched junction nucleotides: 5. The CDR3 reads CASSKGQGDGYTF. The DNA of the CDR3 is TGTGCCAGCAGCAAGGGACAGGGTGATGGCTACACCTTC.

The V and J genes are TRBV6-5 and TRBJ2-3; 11 bases align to TRBD2. J gave up 2 bases and V 4 bases, and 5 bases lay outside the gene matches. Looked up from germline, CDR1 is MNHEY and CDR2 is SVGAGI. The CDR3 totals 16 residues. DNA of the CDR3: TGTGCCAGCAGTTTCCTAGCGGGGGGAATCACAGATACGCAGTATTTT. It specifies CASSFLAGGITDTQYF.